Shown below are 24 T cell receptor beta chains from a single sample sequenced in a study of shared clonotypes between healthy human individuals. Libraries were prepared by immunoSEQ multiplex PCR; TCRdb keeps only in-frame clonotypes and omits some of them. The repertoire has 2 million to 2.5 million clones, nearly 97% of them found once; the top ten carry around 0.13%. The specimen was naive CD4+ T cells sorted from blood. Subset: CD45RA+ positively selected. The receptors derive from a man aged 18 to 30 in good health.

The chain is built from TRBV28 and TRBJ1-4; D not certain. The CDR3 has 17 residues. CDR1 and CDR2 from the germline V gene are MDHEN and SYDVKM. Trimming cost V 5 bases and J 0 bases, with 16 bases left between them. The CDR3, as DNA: TGTGCCAGCAGTGAGGGCCTAAGAGTTGCAACTAATGAAAAACTGTTTTTT. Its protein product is CASSEGLRVATNEKLFF.

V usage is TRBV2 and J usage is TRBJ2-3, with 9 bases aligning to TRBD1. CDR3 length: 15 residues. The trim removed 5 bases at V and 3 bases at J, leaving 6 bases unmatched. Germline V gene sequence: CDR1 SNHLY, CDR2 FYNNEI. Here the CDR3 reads CASSRDRVGTDTQYF. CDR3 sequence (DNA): TGTGCCAGCAGTCGGGACAGGGTGGGGACAGATACGCAGTATTTT.

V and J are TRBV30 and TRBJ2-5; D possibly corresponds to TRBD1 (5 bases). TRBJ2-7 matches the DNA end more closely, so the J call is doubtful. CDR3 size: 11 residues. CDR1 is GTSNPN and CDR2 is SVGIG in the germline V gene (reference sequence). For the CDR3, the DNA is TGTGCCTGGGCAGGGTACTACGAGCAGTACTTC. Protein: CAWAGYYEQYF.

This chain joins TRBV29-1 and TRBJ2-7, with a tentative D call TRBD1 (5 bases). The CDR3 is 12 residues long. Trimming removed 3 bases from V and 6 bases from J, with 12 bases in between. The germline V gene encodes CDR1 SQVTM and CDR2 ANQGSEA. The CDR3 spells CSVDSRDSEQYF. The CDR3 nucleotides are TGCAGCGTTGACTCCAGGGATTCCGAGCAGTACTTC.

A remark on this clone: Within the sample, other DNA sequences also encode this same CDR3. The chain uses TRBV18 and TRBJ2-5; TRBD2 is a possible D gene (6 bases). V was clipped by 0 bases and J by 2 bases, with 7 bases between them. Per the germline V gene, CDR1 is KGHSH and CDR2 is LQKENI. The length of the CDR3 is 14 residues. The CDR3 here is CASSPPGLQETQYF. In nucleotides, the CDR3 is TGTGCCAGCTCACCACCGGGACTTCAAGAGACCCAGTACTTC.

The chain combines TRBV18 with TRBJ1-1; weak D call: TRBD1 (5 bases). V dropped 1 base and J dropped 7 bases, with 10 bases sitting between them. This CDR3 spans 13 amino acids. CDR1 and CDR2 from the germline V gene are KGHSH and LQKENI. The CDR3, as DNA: TGTGCCAGCTCACCACAAGGGGACGGTGAAGCTTTCTTT. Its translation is CASSPQGDGEAFF.

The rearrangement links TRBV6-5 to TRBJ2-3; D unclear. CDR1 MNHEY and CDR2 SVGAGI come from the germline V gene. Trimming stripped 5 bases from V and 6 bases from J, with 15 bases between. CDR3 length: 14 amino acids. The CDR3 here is CASSRLSSGDTQYF. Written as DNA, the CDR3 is TGTGCCAGCAGTCGGTTGAGCTCCGGGGATACGCAGTATTTT.

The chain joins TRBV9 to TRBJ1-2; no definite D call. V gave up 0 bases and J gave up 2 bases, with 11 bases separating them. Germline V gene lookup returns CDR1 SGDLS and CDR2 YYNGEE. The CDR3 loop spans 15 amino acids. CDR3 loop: CASSVEVHSNYGYTF. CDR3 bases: TGTGCCAGCAGCGTAGAGGTACACAGCAACTATGGCTACACCTTC.

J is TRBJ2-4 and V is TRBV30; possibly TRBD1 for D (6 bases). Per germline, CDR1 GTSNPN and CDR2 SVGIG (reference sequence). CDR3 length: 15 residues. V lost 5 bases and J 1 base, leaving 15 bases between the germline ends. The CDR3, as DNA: TGTGCCTGGTTAAGGGGGAGTGGGGCCAAAAACATTCAGTACTTC. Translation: CAWLRGSGAKNIQYF.

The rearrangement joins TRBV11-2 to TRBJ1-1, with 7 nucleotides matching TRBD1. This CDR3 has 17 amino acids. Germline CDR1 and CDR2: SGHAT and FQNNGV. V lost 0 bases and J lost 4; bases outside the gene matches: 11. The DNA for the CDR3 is TGTGCCAGCAGCTTAGAAGGGTCAGGGGGAGGGGTCACTGAAGCTTTCTTT. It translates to CASSLEGSGGGVTEAFF.

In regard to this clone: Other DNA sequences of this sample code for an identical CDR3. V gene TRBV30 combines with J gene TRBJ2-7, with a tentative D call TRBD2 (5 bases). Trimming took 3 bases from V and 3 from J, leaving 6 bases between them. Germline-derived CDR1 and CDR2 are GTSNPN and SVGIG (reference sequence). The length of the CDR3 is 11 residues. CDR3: CAWSGNYEQYF. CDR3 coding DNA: TGTGCCTGGAGCGGGAACTACGAGCAGTACTTC. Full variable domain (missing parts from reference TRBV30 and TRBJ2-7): SQTIHQWPATLVQPVGSPLSLECTVEGTSNPNLYWYRQAAGRGLQLLFYSVGIGQISSEVPQNLSASRPQDRQFILSSKKLLLSDSGFYLCAWSGNYEQYFGPGTRLTVT.

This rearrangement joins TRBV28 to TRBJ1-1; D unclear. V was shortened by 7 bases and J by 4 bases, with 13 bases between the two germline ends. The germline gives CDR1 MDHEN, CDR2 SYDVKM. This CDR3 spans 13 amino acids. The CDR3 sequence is CASTRPAGTEAFF. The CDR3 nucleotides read TGTGCCAGCACCCGGCCCGCGGGCACTGAAGCTTTCTTT.

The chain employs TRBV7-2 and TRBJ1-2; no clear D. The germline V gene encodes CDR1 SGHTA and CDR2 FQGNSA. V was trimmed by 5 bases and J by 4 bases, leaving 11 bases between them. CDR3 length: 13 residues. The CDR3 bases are TGTGCCAGCAGCCCCCAGAACATCTATGGCTACACCTTC. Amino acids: CASSPQNIYGYTF. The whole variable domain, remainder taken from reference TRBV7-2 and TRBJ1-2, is GAGVSQSPSNKVTEKGKDVELRCDPISGHTALYWYRQSLGQGLEFLIYFQGNSAPDKSGLPSDRFSAERTGGSVSTLTIQRTQQEDSAVYLCASSPQNIYGYTFGSGTRLTVV.

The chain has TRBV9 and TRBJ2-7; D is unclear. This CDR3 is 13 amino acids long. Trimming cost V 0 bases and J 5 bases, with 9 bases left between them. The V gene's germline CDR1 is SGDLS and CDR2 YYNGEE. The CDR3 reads CASSVAMWDEQYF. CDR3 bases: TGTGCCAGCAGCGTAGCTATGTGGGACGAGCAGTACTTC. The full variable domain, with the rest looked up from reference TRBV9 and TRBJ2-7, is DSGVTQTPKHLITATGQRVTLRCSPRSGDLSVYWYQQSLDQGLQFLIQYYNGEERAKGNILERFSAQQFPDLHSELNLSSLELGDSALYFCASSVAMWDEQYFGPGTRLTVT.

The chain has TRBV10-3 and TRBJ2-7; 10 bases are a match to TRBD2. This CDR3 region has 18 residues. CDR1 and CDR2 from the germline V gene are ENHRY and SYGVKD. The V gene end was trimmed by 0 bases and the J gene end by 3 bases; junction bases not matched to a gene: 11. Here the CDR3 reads CAISESKREGHGGYEQYF. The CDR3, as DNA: TGTGCCATCAGTGAGTCGAAGCGGGAGGGCCATGGGGGCTACGAGCAGTACTTC.

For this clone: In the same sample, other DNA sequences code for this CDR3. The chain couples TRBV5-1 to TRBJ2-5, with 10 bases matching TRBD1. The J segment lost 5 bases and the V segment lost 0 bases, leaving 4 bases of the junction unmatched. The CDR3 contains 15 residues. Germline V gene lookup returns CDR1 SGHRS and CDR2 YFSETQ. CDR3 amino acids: CASSLAGQGMETQYF. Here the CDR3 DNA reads TGCGCCAGCAGCTTGGCGGGACAGGGGATGGAGACCCAGTACTTC.

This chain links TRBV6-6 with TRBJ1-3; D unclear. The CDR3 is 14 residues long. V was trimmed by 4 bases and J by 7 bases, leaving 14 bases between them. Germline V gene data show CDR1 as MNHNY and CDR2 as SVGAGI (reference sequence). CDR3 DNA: TGTGCCAGCAGTTTCCCCGGCGTGGGGAACACCATATATTTT. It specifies CASSFPGVGNTIYF.

CDR3 in amino acids: CASSRSRDRSYEQYF. CDR3 bases: TGTGCCAGTAGTCGTAGCAGGGACAGATCCTACGAGCAGTACTTC. The chain has TRBV19 and TRBJ2-7; 7 positions agree with TRBD1. The CDR3 is 15 amino acids. Germline V gives CDR1 LNHDA, CDR2 SQIVND (reference sequence). With 5 bases clipped from V and 1 base from J, the junction kept 8 bases outside the gene matches.

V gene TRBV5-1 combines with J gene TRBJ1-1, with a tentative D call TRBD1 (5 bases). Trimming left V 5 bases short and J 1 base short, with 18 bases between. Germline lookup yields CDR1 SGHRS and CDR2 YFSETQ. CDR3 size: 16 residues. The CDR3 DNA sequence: TGCGCCAGCAGAAAAGTTGGGCAGGGAGAGAACACTGAAGCTTTCTTT. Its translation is CASRKVGQGENTEAFF.

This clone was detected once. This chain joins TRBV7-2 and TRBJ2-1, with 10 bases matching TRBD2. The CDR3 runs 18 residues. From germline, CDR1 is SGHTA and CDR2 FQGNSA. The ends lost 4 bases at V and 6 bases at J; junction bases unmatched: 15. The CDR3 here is CASSSASGRGRGANEQFF. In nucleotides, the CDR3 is TGTGCCAGCAGCTCCGCTAGCGGGAGAGGCCGAGGAGCCAATGAGCAGTTCTTC.

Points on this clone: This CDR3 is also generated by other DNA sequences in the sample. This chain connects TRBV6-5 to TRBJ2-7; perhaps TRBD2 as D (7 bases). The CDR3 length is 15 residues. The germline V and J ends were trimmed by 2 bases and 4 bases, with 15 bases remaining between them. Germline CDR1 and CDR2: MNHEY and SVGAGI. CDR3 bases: TGTGCCAGCAGTTACGGGGGGGGCGGCAGTTACGAGCAGTACTTC. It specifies CASSYGGGGSYEQYF.

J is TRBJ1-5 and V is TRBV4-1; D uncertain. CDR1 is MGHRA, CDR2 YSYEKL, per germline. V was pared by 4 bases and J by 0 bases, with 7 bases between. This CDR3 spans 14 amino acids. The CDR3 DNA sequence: TGCGCCAGCAGCCTTGACAATAGCAATCAGCCCCAGCATTTT. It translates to CASSLDNSNQPQHF.

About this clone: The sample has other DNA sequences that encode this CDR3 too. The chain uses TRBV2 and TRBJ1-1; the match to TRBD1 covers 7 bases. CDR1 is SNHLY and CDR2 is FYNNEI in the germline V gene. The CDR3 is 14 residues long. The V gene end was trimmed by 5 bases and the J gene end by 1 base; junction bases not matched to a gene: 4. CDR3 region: CASSRQGPNTEAFF. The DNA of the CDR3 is TGTGCCAGCAGTAGACAGGGCCCGAACACTGAAGCTTTCTTT.

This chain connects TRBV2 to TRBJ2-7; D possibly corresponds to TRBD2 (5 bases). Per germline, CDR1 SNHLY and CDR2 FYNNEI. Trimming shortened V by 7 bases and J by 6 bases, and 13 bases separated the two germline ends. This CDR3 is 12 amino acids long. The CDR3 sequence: CASNSREGEQYF. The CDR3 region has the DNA TGTGCCAGCAATTCCCGGGAAGGCGAGCAGTACTTC.